This T cell receptor (beta chain) is drawn from a study of blood T cell repertoires in COVID-19. Study overall: The samples span acute and convalescent COVID-19 from the United States, Italy and Spain.

Trimming took 3 bases from V and 6 from J, leaving 17 bases between them. The V gene's germline CDR1 is SGHAT and CDR2 FQNNGV. The CDR3 contains 15 residues. The authors' processing: Estimated nucleated cell counts came from reference gene primer amplification. Generated by immunoSEQ multiplex PCR, the TCRdb table keeps only in-frame clones and is missing some. The DNA gave D and trimming, while V, J and clone size come from that table. The data hold over 250,000 clones, with about 87% observed a single time. This clone was detected only once. This sequence originates from a woman aged 30 to 39 who had recovered from COVID-19. Sequencing was performed on PBMCs or T cells enriched from blood (not recorded which). V is TRBV11-2 and J is TRBJ1-2; weak D call: TRBD1 (5 bases). The CDR3 DNA is TGTGCCAGCAGCTTGCTCTCGGGGGACTTTGATGGCTACACCTTC. It encodes CASSLLSGDFDGYTF.